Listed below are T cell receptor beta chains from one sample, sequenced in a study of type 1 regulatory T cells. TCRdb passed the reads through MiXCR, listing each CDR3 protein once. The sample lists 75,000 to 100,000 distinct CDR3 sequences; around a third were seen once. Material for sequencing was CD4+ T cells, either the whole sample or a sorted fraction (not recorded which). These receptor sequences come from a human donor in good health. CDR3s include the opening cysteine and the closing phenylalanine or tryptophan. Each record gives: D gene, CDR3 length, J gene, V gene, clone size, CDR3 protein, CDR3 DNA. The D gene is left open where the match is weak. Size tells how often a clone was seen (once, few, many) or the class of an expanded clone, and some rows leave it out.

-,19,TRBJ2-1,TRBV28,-,CASKRATPTDRIRGNEQFF,TGTGCCAGCAAGAGAGCGACGCCGACAGATAGAATAAGAGGCAATGAGCAGTTCTTC
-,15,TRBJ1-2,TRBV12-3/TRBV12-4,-,CASRPLQGLGYGYTF,TGTGCCAGCAGGCCACTTCAGGGGTTGGGCTATGGCTACACCTTC
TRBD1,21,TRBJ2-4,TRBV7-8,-,CASSLTPGTGIAAGVGNIQYF,TGTGCCAGCAGCTTAACTCCCGGGACAGGAATTGCCGCCGGAGTTGGAAACATTCAGTACTTC
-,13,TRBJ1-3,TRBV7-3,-,CASSLNSGNTIYF,TGTGCCAGCAGCTTAAACTCTGGAAACACCATATATTTT
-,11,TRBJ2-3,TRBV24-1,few,CATSGTDTQYF,TGTGCCACCAGTGGAACAGATACGCAGTATTTT
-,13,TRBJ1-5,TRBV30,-,CAARTQSNQPQHF,TGTGCCGCAAGGACACAAAGCAATCAGCCCCAGCATTTT
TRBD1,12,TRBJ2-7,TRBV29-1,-,CSVDGTGYEQYF,TGCAGCGTTGACGGGACAGGGTACGAGCAGTACTTC
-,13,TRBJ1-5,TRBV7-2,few,CASSPGLDQPQHF,TGTGCCAGCAGCCCAGGGCTAGATCAGCCCCAGCATTTT
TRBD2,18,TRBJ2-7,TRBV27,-,CASSLRGLAGVLSYEQYF,TGTGCCAGCAGTTTACGCGGTCTAGCGGGAGTCCTCTCCTACGAGCAGTACTTC
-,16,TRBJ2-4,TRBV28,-,CASNSPSAGAKNIQYF,TGTGCCAGCAATTCCCCGTCAGCAGGTGCCAAAAACATTCAGTACTTC
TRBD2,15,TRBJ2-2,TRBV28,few,CASSLAGEGTGELFF,TGTGCCAGCAGCCTAGCGGGAGAGGGGACCGGGGAGCTGTTTTTT
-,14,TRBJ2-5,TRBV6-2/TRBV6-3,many,CASSFQRNQETQYF,TGTGCCAGCAGTTTTCAGCGGAACCAAGAGACCCAGTACTTC
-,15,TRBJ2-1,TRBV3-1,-,CASGQVEGTYNEQFF,TGTGCCAGCGGCCAAGTCGAGGGGACCTACAATGAGCAGTTCTTC
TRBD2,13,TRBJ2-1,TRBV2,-,CASSGVAGREQFF,TGTGCCAGCAGTGGGGTAGCGGGACGTGAGCAGTTCTTC
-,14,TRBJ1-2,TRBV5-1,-,CASSSREGPYGYTF,TGCGCCAGCAGCTCCCGGGAAGGGCCCTATGGCTACACCTTC
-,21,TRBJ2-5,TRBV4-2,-,CASSQASPGTSDRRAQETQYF,TGTGCCAGCAGCCAAGCCTCGCCCGGGACATCCGACCGGAGGGCACAAGAGACCCAGTACTTC